The 9 T cell receptor beta chains given below trace back to one sample, sequenced in a study of T-cell reconstitution after alpha-beta-depleted transplantation in children. The authors prepared the TCRbeta library with unique molecular identifiers. TCRdb recomputed calls from the PCR reads with MiXCR, one row per CDR3 protein. Of about 110,000 distinct CDR3 sequences in the sample, approximately 6.9% were seen once. The material was PBMCs, mostly from graft donor cells, obtained 360 days after TCRalphabeta/CD19-depleted stem cell transplant. These receptor sequences come from a male patient aged 2-9 years who had a stem cell transplant for acute lymphoblastic leukemia, so the T cells may come from the graft donor.

This clonotype appeared many times. The chain combines TRBV29-1 with TRBJ1-2, with a weak D call TRBD1 (5 bases). In germline, CDR1 is SQVTM, CDR2 ANQGSEA. This CDR3 contains 12 residues. V was cut by 6 bases and J by 7 bases, with 15 bases left in between. The CDR3 reads CSVFGTRVGYTF. The CDR3 DNA reads as TGCAGCGTATTCGGGACCCGCGTTGGCTACACCTTC. Full variable domain (missing parts from reference TRBV29-1 and TRBJ1-2): SAVISQKPSRDICQRGTSLTIQCQVDSQVTMMFWYRQQPGQSLTLIATANQGSEATYESGFVIDKFPISRPNLTFSTLTVSNMSPEDSSIYLCSVFGTRVGYTFGSGTRLTVV.

The table lists this clonotype with many counts. V usage is TRBV6-5 and J usage is TRBJ2-7, with D tentatively TRBD2 (6 bases). Trimming removed 0 bases from V and 5 bases from J, with 14 bases in between. CDR3 length equals 15 residues. The germline V gene encodes CDR1 MNHEY and CDR2 SVGAGI. The CDR3 bases are TGTGCCAGCAGTTACTCTTCTAGCGCTGGGGACGAGCAGTACTTC. Its protein is CASSYSSSAGDEQYF.

This chain connects TRBV9 to TRBJ2-7, with a possible D match to TRBD2 (6 bases). The CDR3 is 14 residues long. Trimming pared 0 bases from V and 3 bases from J, leaving 10 bases between. The germline V gene has CDR1 SGDLS and CDR2 YYNGEE. The CDR3 is CASSVGVSGYEQYF. For the CDR3, the DNA is TGTGCCAGCAGCGTAGGGGTTAGCGGCTACGAGCAGTACTTC.

This clonotype was recorded many times. For the CDR3, the DNA is TGTGCCAGCATCAGAGGGGGGACTGAAGCTTTCTTT. Translation gives CASIRGGTEAFF. The chain joins TRBV27 to TRBJ1-1, with D perhaps TRBD1 (6 bases). CDR3 length equals 12 residues. Germline CDR1 reads MNHEY; CDR2 reads SMNVEV (reference sequence). V dropped 7 bases and J dropped 5 bases, with 11 bases sitting between them.

This clonotype showed up many times. V gene TRBV7-2 combines with J gene TRBJ2-7, with 7 positions matching TRBD2. This CDR3 has 15 amino acids. From germline, CDR1 is SGHTA and CDR2 FQGNSA. Unmatched junction bases numbered 7, after V lost 5 bases and J lost 0 bases. CDR3 loop: CASSSVPSGSYEQYF. CDR3 in DNA: TGTGCCAGCAGCAGTGTTCCTAGCGGCTCCTACGAGCAGTACTTC.

This rearrangement joins TRBV30 to TRBJ2-7, with a weak D call TRBD2 (7 bases). With 4 bases removed from V and 0 bases from J, the gap between germline ends came to 10 bases. Germline assignment: CDR1 GTSNPN and CDR2 SVGIG (reference sequence). This CDR3 contains 13 residues. CDR3 amino acids: CAWTGDYSYEQYF. CDR3 DNA: TGTGCCTGGACAGGGGACTACTCCTACGAGCAGTACTTC.

This clonotype was detected only a few times. This rearrangement joins TRBV6-2 or TRBV6-3 to TRBJ2-7; D is unresolved. V was pared by 6 bases and J by 3 bases, with 9 bases between. The CDR3 extends over 12 amino acids. Germline loops: CDR1 MNHEY, CDR2 SVGEGT. The DNA of the CDR3 is TGTGCCAGCAGCTATACGTACTACGAGCAGTACTTC. It translates to CASSYTYYEQYF.

This clonotype has at least ten counts. The DNA for the CDR3 is TGTGCCAGCAGTTTCGGCCCTCAACGGTTCTTC. Amino acids: CASSFGPQRFF. The V gene is TRBV27, the J gene TRBJ2-1; D remains ambiguous. Germline CDR1 reads MNHEY; CDR2 reads SMNVEV (reference sequence). This CDR3 has 11 residues. V lost 3 bases and J lost 15, with 12 bases in between.

This clonotype was seen ten or more times. The chain couples TRBV27 to TRBJ1-4; no firm D call. Trimming removed 2 bases from V and 10 bases from J, with 17 bases in between. CDR1 and CDR2 from the germline V gene are MNHEY and SMNVEV (reference sequence). This CDR3 region has 15 residues. The chain's CDR3 is CASSLIQSGRGKLFF. CDR3 in DNA: TGTGCCAGCAGTTTAATACAGTCCGGCCGCGGAAAACTGTTTTTT. The full variable domain, with the rest looked up from reference TRBV27 and TRBJ1-4, is EAQVTQNPRYLITVTGKKLTVTCSQNMNHEYMSWYRQDPGLGLRQIYYSMNVEVTDKGDVPEGYKVSRKEKRNFPLILESPSPNQTSLYFCASSLIQSGRGKLFFGSGTQLSVL.